Sequencing of this T cell receptor (beta chain) was carried out in a study of cytomegalovirus exposure and HLA in healthy donors. On the study more broadly: The 120 validation repertoires and the roughly 690 first-cohort repertoires shared a platform, a later analysis reported.

Study-level points and caveats: First-cohort TCR clusters tended to co-occur in the 120 or so validation repertoires, a later analysis found. Most TCR sequences were rare, but some public TCRs occurred in many donors. The study recorded more than 150 TCR beta chains that were cytomegalovirus-associated.

Clones were sequenced by immunoSEQ multiplex PCR, and TCRdb holds only the in-frame ones, with some missing. Of about 330,000 clones detected, about nine tenths appear once; the ten largest clones hold 0.95% to 1.5%. About this clone itself: Antigen unknown.

This CDR3 comprises 15 residues. Germline CDR1 reads MNHEY; CDR2 reads SMNVEV (reference sequence). V was pared by 5 bases and J by 10 bases, with 10 bases of the junction left unmatched. The sequenced sample consisted of PBMCs. This TCR was recovered from a woman aged 25 to 45 in good health and CMV-seropositive. J is TRBJ1-5 and V is TRBV27; 11 bases align to TRBD1. The CDR3 nucleotides read TGTGCCAGCAGTATCGGGACAGGGGGTATGGGACCCCAGCATTTT. Encoded protein: CASSIGTGGMGPQHF.